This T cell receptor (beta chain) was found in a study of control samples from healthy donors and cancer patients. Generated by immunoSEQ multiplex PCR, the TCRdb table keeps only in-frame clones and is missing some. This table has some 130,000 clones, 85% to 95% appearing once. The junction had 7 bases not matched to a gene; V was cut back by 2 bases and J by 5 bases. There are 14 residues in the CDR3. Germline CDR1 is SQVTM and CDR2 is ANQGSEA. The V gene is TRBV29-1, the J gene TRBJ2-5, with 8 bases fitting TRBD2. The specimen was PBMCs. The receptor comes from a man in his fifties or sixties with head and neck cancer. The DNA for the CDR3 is TGCAGCGTTGAAAGCGGGGGAGGATTCGAGACCCAGTACTTC. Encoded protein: CSVESGGGFETQYF. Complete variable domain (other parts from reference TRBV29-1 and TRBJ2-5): SAVISQKPSRDICQRGTSLTIQCQVDSQVTMMFWYRQQPGQSLTLIATANQGSEATYESGFVIDKFPISRPNLTFSTLTVSNMSPEDSSIYLCSVESGGGFETQYFGPGTRLLVL.